These T cell receptor beta chains were read from a single sample in a study of identical twins. TCRdb redid the calling of the 5' RACE reads with MiXCR, one entry per CDR3 protein. This table holds 1.5 million to 2 million distinct CDR3 sequences, under 35% found once. Sequencing was carried out using cord blood. The receptors were gathered from a newborn girl in good health. Both conserved end residues are trimmed from each CDR3. The size of a clone is reported for some rows only, either as once, few or many, or as a class for expanded clones.

>17|TRBV28|few
ASRSGTIPSDSGANVLT
>18|TRBV20-1|.
SARGGPTSGRVRSYNEQF
>12|TRBV5-1|.
ASSFPGASDTQY
>10|TRBV6-6|many
ANPDKQETQY
>13|TRBV7-2|.
ASSTWDFNTGELF
>12|TRBV28|few
ASHPRSGDYEQY
>14|TRBV14|.
ASSQDSWHRDTEAF
>12|TRBV20-1|.
SANPLGSTDTQY
>14|TRBV6-6|.
ASRDRESSSLYGYT
>13|TRBV20-1|.
SARDPTSDTDTQY
>12|TRBV7-8|.
ASSLRGRDGELF
>11|TRBV5-1|.
ASSLGGEGTQY